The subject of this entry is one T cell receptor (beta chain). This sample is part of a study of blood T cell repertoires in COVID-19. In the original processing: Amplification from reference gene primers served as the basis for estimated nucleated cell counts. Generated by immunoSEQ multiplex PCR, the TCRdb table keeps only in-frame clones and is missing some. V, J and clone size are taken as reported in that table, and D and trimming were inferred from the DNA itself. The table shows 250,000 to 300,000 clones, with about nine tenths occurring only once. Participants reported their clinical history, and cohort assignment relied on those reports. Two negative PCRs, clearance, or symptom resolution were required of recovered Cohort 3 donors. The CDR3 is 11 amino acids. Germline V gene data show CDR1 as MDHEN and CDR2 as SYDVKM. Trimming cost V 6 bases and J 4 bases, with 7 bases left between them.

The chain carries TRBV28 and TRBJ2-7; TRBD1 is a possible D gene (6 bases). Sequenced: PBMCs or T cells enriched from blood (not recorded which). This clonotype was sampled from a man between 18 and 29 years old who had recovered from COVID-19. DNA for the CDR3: TGTGCCAGCAGGGACAGTTACGAGCAGTACTTC. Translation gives CASRDSYEQYF.